This TCR beta chain was observed in a study of T-cell memory formation after mild COVID-19 (dated by TCRdb to the early 2020s). About the study as a whole: TCR sequence clusters from the two donors were largely donor specific. Longitudinal TCRalpha and TCRbeta repertoire sequencing tracked T-cell clones expanding and contracting after mild COVID-19 in a couple of donors. Two young, previously healthy adult volunteers made up the cohort, one male and one female.

Overall study outcomes, separate from this receptor: From day 15 to 85, contracting clones showed balanced CD4/CD8 phenotypes, whereas a second wave of clones that expanded from day 15 to 37 leaned towards CD4+. The study covered only two mild cases, and larger cohorts including severe cases with pre-infection samples were considered necessary. Contracting CD4+ clones appeared mostly in the CM and EM memory subsets, whereas CD8+ clones were enriched in EMRA. Some responding clones were detected in pre-infection memory, suggesting pre-existing cross-reactive memory T cells joined the SARS-CoV-2 response. SARS-CoV-2 specificity of the second-wave clones peaking on day 37 was not confirmed.

Sequenced using an Illumina NovaSeq 6000. TCRalpha and TCRbeta cDNA libraries were built by 5'RACE with constant-segment primers, adding sample barcodes and unique molecular identifiers. Trizol reagent was used to extract RNA from every sample. Library amplification was performed in two PCR steps, and a second sample barcode and Illumina TruSeq adapters were introduced in the second step. Sequencing of the libraries was done on an Illumina NovaSeq, producing 2 x 150 bp paired-end reads. In the original analysis: Demultiplexing of reads and collapsing into UMI-guided consensus sequences were performed with migec v1.2.7. With mixcr v2.1.11, UMI consensuses were aligned to TRA and TRB V and J templates and assembled into clonotypes. Expanded or contracted clonotypes were those called significant by both edgeR and NoisET, with noise models trained on biological replicates. For edgeR calls, the thresholds were a false discovery rate-adjusted p below 0.01 and a log2 fold-change of 1. As an exploratory analysis of dynamics, PCA with hierarchical clustering was applied to max-normalized trajectories of the 1000 most abundant clonotypes. Separately sequenced CD4+ and CD8+ repertoires were used to assign the CD4 or CD8 phenotype of responding clones. The public sequencing data were trimmed at Q25 with fastp and processed into clonotypes with MiXCR by TCRdb, which kept only in-frame beta chains. Rows merge per CDR3 protein into single entries with the most common DNA and genes. TCRdb, rather than the study authors, made the V and J calls. The sample includes about 340,000 distinct CDR3 sequences, with around 15% observed a single time. Clones ranked in the top ten supply approximately 20% of the sample.

As to this clonotype: Its antigen remains undetermined. No base qualities exist here, and no much larger clone lies one base off it.

Ficoll-Paque density gradient centrifugation was the method used to isolate PBMCs. At the junction V is shortened by 6 bases and J by 7 bases; bases outside the gene matches: 7. The CDR3 sequence holds 15 residues, the cysteine and phenylalanine included. The kept DNA is CDR3 alone, 45 bases in frame from the first base. The sequence was collected from a man aged 18 to 30 who had mild COVID-19 (a few samples of this study predate the infection). The sample titles of this study are shuffled in the database, so cell type and time point are left out; the donor was told from shared clones. The specimen was PBMCs or a T cell subset sorted from them (not recorded which). The chain was built from TRBV12-3 or TRBV12-4 and TRBJ1-6; a stretch of 9 junction bases matches TRBD1. The CDR3 reads CASSLSGTGNSPLHF. The DNA sequence is TGTGCCAGCAGCCTTTCCGGGACAGGGAATTCACCCCTCCACTTT.